Detailed here is one T cell receptor beta chain. This specimen belongs to a study of blood T cell repertoires in COVID-19. At the level of the study: From the United States, Italy and Spain came samples of acute and convalescent COVID-19. The analysed material was cDNA or gDNA that came from T cells, B-cell-depleted T cells, or PBMCs.

Original analysis: Reference gene primer amplification gave nucleated cell count estimates. TCRdb keeps only in-frame clones here, not all; method: immunoSEQ multiplex PCR. V and J calls plus clone size are reproduced from that table; the DNA served to infer D and trimming. The top ten clones hold roughly 9.4% of a sample with 270,000 or so clones, roughly 85% of them seen once. Trimming removed 6 bases from V and 0 bases from J, with 12 bases in between. The CDR3 has 16 amino acids. Germline loops: CDR1 MDHEN, CDR2 SYDVKM. V and J are TRBV28 and TRBJ1-6; D unresolved. This TCR was recovered from a woman aged 50 to 60 who had recovered from COVID-19. Sample: peripheral blood. The CDR3 loop is CASSLEVSSYNSPLHF. The DNA for the CDR3 is TGTGCCAGCAGCTTGGAGGTTTCCTCCTATAATTCACCCCTCCACTTT.